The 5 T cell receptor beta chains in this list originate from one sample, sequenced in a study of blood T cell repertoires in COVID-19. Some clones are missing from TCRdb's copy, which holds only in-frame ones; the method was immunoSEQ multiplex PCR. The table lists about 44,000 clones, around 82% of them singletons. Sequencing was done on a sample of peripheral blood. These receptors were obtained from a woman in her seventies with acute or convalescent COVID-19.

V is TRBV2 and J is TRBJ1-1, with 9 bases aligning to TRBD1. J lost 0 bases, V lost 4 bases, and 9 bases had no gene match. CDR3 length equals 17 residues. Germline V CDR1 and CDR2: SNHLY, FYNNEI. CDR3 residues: CASSASGQGILNTEAFF. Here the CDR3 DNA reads TGTGCCAGCAGTGCCTCGGGACAGGGAATTCTGAACACTGAAGCTTTCTTT.

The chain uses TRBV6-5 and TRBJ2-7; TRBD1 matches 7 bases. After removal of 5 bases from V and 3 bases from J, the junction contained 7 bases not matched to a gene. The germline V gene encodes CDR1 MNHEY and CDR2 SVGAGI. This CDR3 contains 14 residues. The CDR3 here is CASSLTGTIYEQYF. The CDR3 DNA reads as TGTGCCAGCAGTCTGACAGGGACGATCTACGAGCAGTACTTC.

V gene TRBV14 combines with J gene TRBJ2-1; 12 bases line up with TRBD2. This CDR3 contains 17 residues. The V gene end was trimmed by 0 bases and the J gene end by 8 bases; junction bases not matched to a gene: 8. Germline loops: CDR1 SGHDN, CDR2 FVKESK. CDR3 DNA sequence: TGTGCCAGCAGCCAAGATCAAGGACTAGCGGGAATGGATGAGCAGTTCTTC. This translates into CASSQDQGLAGMDEQFF. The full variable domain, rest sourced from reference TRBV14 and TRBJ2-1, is EAGVTQFPSHSVIEKGQTVTLRCDPISGHDNLYWYRRVMGKEIKFLLHFVKESKQDESGMPNNRFLAERTGGTYSTLKVQPAELEDSGVYFCASSQDQGLAGMDEQFFGPGTRLTVL.

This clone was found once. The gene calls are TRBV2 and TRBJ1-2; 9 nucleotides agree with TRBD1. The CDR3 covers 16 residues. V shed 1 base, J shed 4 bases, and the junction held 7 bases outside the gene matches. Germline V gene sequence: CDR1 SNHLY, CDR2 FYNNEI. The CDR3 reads CASSEGQGVLGYGYTF. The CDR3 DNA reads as TGTGCCAGCAGTGAAGGACAGGGGGTTTTGGGCTATGGCTACACCTTC.

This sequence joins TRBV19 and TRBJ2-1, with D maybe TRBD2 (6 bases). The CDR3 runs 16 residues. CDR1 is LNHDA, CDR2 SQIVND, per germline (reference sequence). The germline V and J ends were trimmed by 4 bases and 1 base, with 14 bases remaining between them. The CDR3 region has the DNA TGTGCCAGTAGTAGATCCCCCGGGAGTTCCTACAATGAGCAGTTCTTC. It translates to CASSRSPGSSYNEQFF.